Sequencing of this TCR beta chain was carried out in a study of cytomegalovirus exposure and HLA in healthy donors. Study-wide context: From some 180 million T cells, an earlier analysis saw 100 million to 140 million unique TCR beta sequences.

The PCR made use of 60 Vbeta and 13 Jbeta primers. Profiled with immunoSEQ multiplex PCR; TCRdb holds only in-frame clones, not every one. The data hold around 140,000 clones, with 70% to 80% observed a single time. The TCR was taken from a woman under 30 in good health and CMV-seropositive. Sequencing was carried out using PBMCs.

CDR3 in amino acids: CASADLGRRGDTQYF. DNA of the CDR3: TGTGCCAGCGCCGACTTGGGTCGCCGAGGGGATACGCAGTATTTT. V is TRBV21-1 and J is TRBJ2-3; the DNA was not compared with TRBD2, the D call given in the table. TRBV21-1 is reported as a pseudogene. The CDR3 consists of 15 residues.